One sample yielded the 10 T cell receptor beta chains listed below, sequenced in a study of OX40 agonist ivuxolimab in advanced cancers. The data were produced by immunoSEQ multiplex PCR, yet TCRdb's version contains in-frame clones alone and is incomplete. The sample consists of some 70,000 clones, roughly 87% of them appearing once. The material sequenced was CD4+ or CD8+ T cells sorted from blood, taken in a trial of the OX40 agonist ivuxolimab. The receptors come from an adult with an advanced solid tumor such as melanoma, head and neck, liver or kidney cancer.

This chain joins TRBV7-2 and TRBJ2-2; 7 nucleotides agree with TRBD2. CDR3 length equals 16 residues. V lost 4 bases to trimming and J lost 1 base; unmatched junction nucleotides: 6. Germline assignment: CDR1 SGHTA and CDR2 FQGNSA. The CDR3, as DNA: TGTGCCAGCAGCTCAGGGACTACTCTGAACACCGGGGAGCTGTTTTTT. Encoded protein: CASSSGTTLNTGELFF.

In its sample, this clone was seen once. The germline gene is not matched at one end of the junction; a read error may be the cause. The V gene is TRBV7-2, the J gene TRBJ1-2; no clear D gene. There are 14 residues in the CDR3. Germline V gives CDR1 SGHTA, CDR2 FQGNSA. This chain's CDR3 is CASSSQGLSYGCTF. CDR3 bases: TGTGCCAGCAGCTCCCAAGGACTGAGCTATGGCTGCACCTTC.

This clone came up once. V and J are TRBV11-2 and TRBJ2-6; no firm D call. The V end was cut by 1 base, the J end by 12 bases, with 13 bases between. The germline V gene has CDR1 SGHAT and CDR2 FQNNGV. The length of the CDR3 is 14 residues. The CDR3 sequence is CASSLAVGRAVLTF. CDR3 bases: TGTGCCAGCAGCTTAGCAGTCGGTCGGGCCGTCCTGACTTTC.

The rearrangement joins TRBV27 to TRBJ2-1; no clear D. V lost 2 bases and J 4 bases, leaving 6 bases between the germline ends. Germline V gene data show CDR1 as MNHEY and CDR2 as SMNVEV (reference sequence). The CDR3 spans 13 residues. CDR3 region: CASSLLEYNEQFF. As DNA, the CDR3 is TGTGCCAGCAGTTTACTTGAATACAATGAGCAGTTCTTC.

This clone was observed a few times. The CDR3 loop is CASKGQGWEKLFF. The DNA of the CDR3 is TGTGCCAGCAAGGGACAGGGCTGGGAAAAACTGTTTTTT. This chain uses TRBV28 with TRBJ1-4, with 9 bases fitting TRBD1. The CDR3 is 13 amino acids. Germline V CDR1 and CDR2: MDHEN, SYDVKM. With 7 bases clipped from V and 8 bases from J, the junction kept 5 bases outside the gene matches.

This chain uses TRBV4-3 with TRBJ1-6, with D perhaps matching TRBD1 (5 bases). The length of the CDR3 is 16 residues. V was cut by 0 bases and J by 9 bases, with 15 bases left in between. Looked up from germline, CDR1 is LGHNA and CDR2 is YSLEER. CDR3: CASSQDYGTRFSPLHF. DNA for the CDR3: TGCGCCAGCAGCCAAGATTACGGGACCCGTTTTTCACCCCTCCACTTT.

The V gene is TRBV7-8, the J gene TRBJ1-2; 7 bases agree with TRBD1. CDR1 is SGHVS, CDR2 FQNEAQ, per germline. V dropped 5 bases and J dropped 8; count of bases not matched to a gene: 14. CDR3 size: 15 residues. Written as DNA, the CDR3 is TGTGCCAGCAGCCCAATCCGGGACAGTATAAAGGGCTACACCTTC. It specifies CASSPIRDSIKGYTF. Based on the CDR3 plus reference TRBV7-8 and TRBJ1-2, the full variable domain is GAGVSQSPRYKVAKRGQDVALRCDPISGHVSLFWYQQALGQGPEFLTYFQNEAQLDKSGLPSDRFFAERPEGSVSTLKIQRTQQEDSAVYLCASSPIRDSIKGYTFGSGTRLTVV.

The rearrangement joins TRBV11-2 to TRBJ2-5; 8 positions match TRBD1. The CDR3 has 15 residues. The germline V gene encodes CDR1 SGHAT and CDR2 FQNNGV. J lost 7 bases, V lost 4 bases, and 11 bases had no gene match. CDR3 coding DNA: TGTGCCAGCAGCTCCGGATCAGGGGGCTCACGGACCCAGTACTTC. Translating it yields CASSSGSGGSRTQYF.

This chain's CDR3 is CASRSSYEQYF. DNA for the CDR3: TGTGCCAGCAGGAGCTCCTACGAGCAGTACTTC. This chain uses TRBV6-5 with TRBJ2-7, with D uncertain. Germline lookup yields CDR1 MNHEY and CDR2 SVGAGI. The length of the CDR3 is 11 residues. V lost 6 bases to trimming and J lost 0 bases, with 3 bases between them.

The J gene is TRBJ1-5, the V gene TRBV6-1; D not certain. V was pared by 5 bases and J by 4 bases, with 9 bases between. The CDR3 consists of 13 residues. Germline values: CDR1 MNHNS, CDR2 SASEGT. The chain's CDR3 is CASSPNSNQPQHF. DNA for the CDR3: TGTGCCAGCAGTCCAAACAGTAATCAGCCCCAGCATTTT.